The T cell receptor beta chain described here comes from a study of spatial heterogeneity in lung cancer. Study-wide background: Detection of beta-chain sequences consistently exceeded that of alpha-chain sequences.

The CDR3 extends over 13 amino acids. Germline CDR1 is DFQATT and CDR2 is SNEGSKA (reference sequence). V gave up 7 bases and J gave up 4 bases; unmatched junction bases: 8. The time point: sample taken at primary tumor resection. From tumor, nontumor lung or frozen PBMC, whole RNA was taken unsorted for sequencing. Patients with untreated early-stage non-small cell lung cancer, numbering roughly 69, were the donors. Every cDNA TCR molecule received its own unique molecular identifier. TCRdb fed the 5' RACE reads into MiXCR, producing one record per CDR3 protein. Of several thousand distinct CDR3 sequences listed, 25% to 35% were seen once; the top ten hold 30% to 40%. Notes on this clonotype: As an off-target read in a library built for alpha chains, this beta chain has a frequency of little significance.

The sequenced sample was PBMCs, obtained at surgery. The source is a female donor with early-stage non-small cell lung cancer. The V gene is TRBV20-1, the J gene TRBJ2-3, with 7 bases that match TRBD1. In DNA form, the CDR3 reads TGCAGTGTCTCTTTAAGGGGGCCAGATACGCAGTATTTT. It translates to CSVSLRGPDTQYF.